This TCR beta chain was sequenced for a study of T cell responses to AZD1222 COVID-19 vaccine. General study results and limits: After the peak T cell response, and only then, were repertoires sampled. Among spike-specific TCRs, nearly half reportedly target unmutated variant regions. The sample set comprised mostly white British donors with more females, and clonal diversity was possibly underestimated. Baseline serostatus was positive in only a handful of AZD1222 recipients.

Details on this clone: What it recognizes is unknown.

V gave up 6 bases and J gave up 6 bases, with 11 bases separating them. This CDR3 is built from 13 residues. From germline, CDR1 is SNHLY and CDR2 FYNNEI. The assay was immunoSEQ multiplex PCR, and TCRdb's table has in-frame clones only and misses some. The sample lists some 140,000 clones, 92% occurring once. Sample: peripheral blood, taken on day 0 of AZD1222 vaccination. The chain uses TRBV2 and TRBJ2-2, with D maybe TRBD1 (6 bases). This receptor was identified in an adult in good health. The CDR3 nucleotides read TGTGCCAGCAGCCTATACAGGGCCGGGGAGCTGTTTTTT. Translation gives CASSLYRAGELFF.